Each of the 15 T cell receptor beta chains below was sequenced from the same sample in a study of T-cell reconstitution after alpha-beta-depleted transplantation in children. For TCRbeta, the library was prepared with unique molecular identifiers. TCRdb recomputed calls from the PCR reads with MiXCR, one row per CDR3 protein. The profile shows 400,000 to 500,000 distinct CDR3 sequences, about 11% of them singletons. Sequenced here: PBMCs from the stem cell graft donor, sampled from the stem cell graft. These receptors were obtained from a human donor who donated a stem cell graft to a child with acute myeloid leukemia.

Comment on this clonotype: A much larger clone differs from this one at a single base, so this may be a read error. The rearrangement links TRBV25-1 to TRBJ1-6; D gene ambiguous. The V gene's germline CDR1 is MGHDK and CDR2 SYGVNS. The CDR3 runs to 15 residues. This CDR3 is CASSEGERAASRLHF. Here the CDR3 DNA reads TGTGCCAGCAGTGAAGGAGAAAGGGCTGCTTCACGCCTCCACTTT.

This clonotype appeared many times. The gene calls are TRBV20-1 and TRBJ1-5, with 7 bases that match TRBD1. This CDR3 comprises 13 residues. The V segment lost 6 bases and the J segment 6 bases; nucleotides outside the gene matches: 8. Germline V gives CDR1 DFQATT, CDR2 SNEGSKA (reference sequence). CDR3 in amino acids: CSAGQGGGQPQHF. The CDR3 bases are TGCAGTGCGGGGCAGGGGGGCGGTCAGCCCCAGCATTTT.

This clonotype was found a few times. The J gene is TRBJ2-1, the V gene TRBV20-1; no reliable D call. CDR3 length: 11 amino acids. CDR1 and CDR2 from the germline V gene are DFQATT and SNEGSKA (reference sequence). With 6 bases removed from V and 10 bases from J, the gap between germline ends came to 13 bases. The CDR3 bases are TGCAGTGCCTACTTGAGGCCCGAGCAGTTCTTC. Amino acids: CSAYLRPEQFF.

Only a few counts were recorded for this clonotype. The chain recombines TRBV4-1 with TRBJ2-5, with D possibly TRBD1 on 6 matching bases. The V end was cut by 3 bases, the J end by 2 bases, with 22 bases between. The CDR3 is 18 amino acids. Germline CDR1 is MGHRA and CDR2 is YSYEKL. The DNA for the CDR3 is TGCGCCAGCAGCCAGCTCCTTTCCGGGACATACTCTCAAGAGACCCAGTACTTC. As protein: CASSQLLSGTYSQETQYF.

The chain couples TRBV6-2 or TRBV6-3 to TRBJ2-3; no definite D call. The germline CDR1 and CDR2 sequences are MNHEY and SVGEGT. Between the trimmed V and J ends, which lost 5 bases and 6 bases, there was a span of 6 bases. The CDR3 sequence is 11 residues long. The CDR3: CASSIGDTQYF. CDR3 sequence (DNA): TGTGCCAGCAGTATAGGGGATACGCAGTATTTT.

The J gene is TRBJ2-4, the V gene TRBV20-1; D is uncertain. Trimming shortened V by 0 bases and J by 0 bases, and 6 bases separated the two germline ends. Germline CDR1 reads DFQATT; CDR2 reads SNEGSKA (reference sequence). This CDR3 is built from 14 residues. The DNA of the CDR3 is TGCAGTGCTAGAGAGGCAATAGCCAAAAACATTCAGTACTTC. This encodes CSAREAIAKNIQYF.

A few counts support this clonotype. V gene TRBV27 combines with J gene TRBJ2-7; no clear D. V lost 3 bases to trimming and J lost 3 bases, with 9 bases between them. Germline CDR1 and CDR2: MNHEY and SMNVEV (reference sequence). This CDR3 comprises 13 residues. CDR3 protein: CASSFSGFYEQYF. DNA for the CDR3: TGTGCCAGCAGTTTCTCAGGCTTCTACGAGCAGTACTTC.

V usage is TRBV7-6 and J usage is TRBJ2-1; TRBD2 aligns across 7 bases. The V gene end was trimmed by 1 base and the J gene end by 9 bases; junction bases not matched to a gene: 6. CDR1 is SGHVS, CDR2 FNYEAQ, per germline. CDR3 length: 14 residues. The CDR3 region has the DNA TGTGCCAGCAGCTTAGATGGGGAGGGGACTGAGCAGTTCTTC. This gives the protein CASSLDGEGTEQFF. Combining the CDR3 with reference TRBV7-6 and TRBJ2-1 gives the whole variable domain GAGVSQSPRYKVTKRGQDVALRCDPISGHVSLYWYRQALGQGPEFLTYFNYEAQQDKSGLPNDRFSAERPEGSISTLTIQRTEQRDSAMYRCASSLDGEGTEQFFGPGTRLTVL.

In this sample, this clonotype turned up a few times. J is TRBJ2-1 and V is TRBV4-1; 11 bases match TRBD2. V shed 0 bases, J shed 7 bases, and the junction held 11 bases outside the gene matches. The germline CDR1 and CDR2 sequences are MGHRA and YSYEKL. The CDR3 sequence is 18 residues long. CDR3 residues: CASSQDQGTSGFGNEQFF. The CDR3 nucleotides are TGCGCCAGCAGCCAAGATCAGGGGACTAGCGGATTTGGGAATGAGCAGTTCTTC.

This clonotype was observed a handful of times. The chain employs TRBV5-1 and TRBJ1-2; no firm D call. CDR1 is SGHRS, CDR2 YFSETQ, per germline. This CDR3 has 13 amino acids. Between the trimmed V and J ends, which lost 1 base and 8 bases, there was a span of 12 bases. Here the CDR3 reads CASSLMVGGGYTF. In DNA form, the CDR3 reads TGCGCCAGCAGCTTGATGGTGGGCGGCGGCTACACCTTC.

This clonotype appeared a few times. The chain combines TRBV20-1 with TRBJ2-4; D gene ambiguous. The CDR3 runs 13 residues. Per the germline V gene, CDR1 is DFQATT and CDR2 is SNEGSKA (reference sequence). V dropped 5 bases and J dropped 0 bases, with 8 bases sitting between them. DNA of the CDR3: TGCAGTGCTTTGCTTCTAGCCAAAAACATTCAGTACTTC. Encoded protein: CSALLLAKNIQYF.

Concerning this clonotype itself: An end of the junction differs from the germline gene, which may be a read error. This rearrangement joins TRBV11-2 to TRBJ2-7; 7 bases match TRBD1. The V gene's germline CDR1 is SGHAT and CDR2 FQNNGV. The CDR3 is 14 amino acids. The CDR3 sequence is CATSFGTANYEQYF. The CDR3 bases are TGTGCCACCAGCTTCGGGACAGCCAACTACGAGCAGTACTTC. The full variable domain, in which reference TRBV11-2 and TRBJ2-7 provide the parts outside the CDR3, is EAGVAQSPRYKIIEKRQSVAFWCNPISGHATLYWYQQILGQGPKLLIQFQNNGVVDDSQLPKDRFSAERLKGVDSTLKIQPAKLEDSAVYLCATSFGTANYEQYFGPGTRLTVT.

This chain connects TRBV3-1 to TRBJ2-6; TRBD1 might be the D (6 bases). V was cut by 6 bases and J by 2 bases, with 11 bases left in between. This CDR3 has 15 amino acids. The germline gives CDR1 LGHDT, CDR2 YNNKEL (reference sequence). CDR3 in amino acids: CASSYRDPGANVLTF. DNA for the CDR3: TGTGCCAGCAGTTACAGGGATCCTGGGGCCAACGTCCTGACTTTC.

The genes are TRBV4-3 and TRBJ1-5, with a weak D call TRBD1 (6 bases). The CDR3 is made up of 16 amino acids. With 0 bases removed from V and 2 bases from J, the gap between germline ends came to 11 bases. Per germline, CDR1 LGHNA and CDR2 YSLEER. This chain's CDR3 is CASSQDGGPGNQPQHF. The CDR3 DNA follows: TGCGCCAGCAGCCAAGACGGGGGGCCGGGCAATCAGCCCCAGCATTTT.

The table lists this clonotype with a few counts. The J gene is TRBJ1-1, the V gene TRBV25-1; D remains unclear. Germline V gene data show CDR1 as MGHDK and CDR2 as SYGVNS. This CDR3 region has 14 residues. The V gene lost 0 bases and the J gene lost 1 base, with 6 bases spanning the gap. Here the CDR3 DNA reads TGTGCCAGCAGTGAATATTGGTCGAACACTGAAGCTTTCTTT. Amino acid sequence: CASSEYWSNTEAFF.